The clone carrying this T cell receptor (beta chain) was seen only a few times. The sample is drawn from a study of blood T cell repertoires in COVID-19. Study at large: Acute and convalescent COVID-19 samples came from the United States, Italy and Spain.

CDR1 and CDR2 (germline): LGHDT, YNNKEL (reference sequence). The CDR3 has 16 residues. V lost 2 bases to trimming and J lost 7 bases, with 18 bases between them. In the original processing: The authors estimated nucleated cell counts from reference gene primer amplification. Profiling relied on immunoSEQ multiplex PCR, and the TCRdb table lists in-frame clones only, not all of them. Clone size and V and J calls were adopted from that table, with D and trimming inferred from the DNA. The data show more than 35,000 clones, over 65% seen once. The source material was peripheral blood. The chain combines TRBV3-1 (or the pseudogene TRBV3-2) with TRBJ1-5; D remains ambiguous. The sequence derives from a man in his fifties or sixties with active or convalescent COVID-19. The CDR3 sequence is CASSQTSGRGYQPQHF. CDR3 bases: TGTGCCAGCAGCCAAACATCTGGACGCGGGTACCAGCCCCAGCATTTT.